Sequencing of this T cell receptor (beta chain) was carried out in a study of neoadjuvant nivolumab and ipilimumab in lung cancer. Study-wide results and limits: TCR sequencing covered a small number of samples.

The table came from immunoSEQ multiplex PCR; TCRdb's copy has only in-frame clones and leaves some out. This table has 45,000 to 55,000 clones, around 89% appearing once. This clone has just one count. Its antigen is currently unknown. CDR1 ENHRY and CDR2 SYGVKD come from the germline V gene. V gave up 4 bases and J gave up 1 base, with 11 bases separating them. The CDR3 consists of 15 residues. The sequences come from blood, collected before neoadjuvant nivolumab, alone or with ipilimumab. The clonotype originates from an adult with non-small cell lung cancer. Some clones in this sample may be carry-over from other donors' samples. The V gene is TRBV10-3, the J gene TRBJ2-1; a weak D match, TRBD2 (6 bases). For the CDR3, the DNA is TGTGCCATCAGTGTTCGCGGGACGTCCTACAATGAGCAGTTCTTC. Translating gives CAISVRGTSYNEQFF.